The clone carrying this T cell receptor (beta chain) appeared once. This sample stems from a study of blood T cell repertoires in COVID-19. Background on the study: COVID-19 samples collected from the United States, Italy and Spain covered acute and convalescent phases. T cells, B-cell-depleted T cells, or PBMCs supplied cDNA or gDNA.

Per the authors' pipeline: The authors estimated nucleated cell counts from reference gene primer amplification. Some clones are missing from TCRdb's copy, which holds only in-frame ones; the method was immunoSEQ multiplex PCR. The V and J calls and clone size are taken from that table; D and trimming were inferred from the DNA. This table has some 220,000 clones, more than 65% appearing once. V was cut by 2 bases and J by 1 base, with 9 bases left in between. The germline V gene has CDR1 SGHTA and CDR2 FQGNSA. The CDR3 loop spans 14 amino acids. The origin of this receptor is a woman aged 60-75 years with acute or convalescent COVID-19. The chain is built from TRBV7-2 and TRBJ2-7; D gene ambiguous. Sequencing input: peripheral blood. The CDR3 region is CASSLRQISYEQYF. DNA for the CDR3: TGTGCCAGCAGCTTACGTCAGATTTCCTACGAGCAGTACTTC. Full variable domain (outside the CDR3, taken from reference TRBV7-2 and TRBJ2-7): GAGVSQSPSNKVTEKGKDVELRCDPISGHTALYWYRQSLGQGLEFLIYFQGNSAPDKSGLPSDRFSAERTGGSVSTLTIQRTQQEDSAVYLCASSLRQISYEQYFGPGTRLTVT.